This TCR beta chain was found in a study of T cell repertoires in aging, cancer and after chemotherapy. This clonotype occurred a few times. Its antigen remains unknown. General study findings and limits: Rebound thymic output was suggested by rising median generation probability during chemotherapy in each cancer cohort. In healthy donors, age-related TCR diversity loss mainly reflected lost richness. No conclusions about immunological memory after chemotherapy can be drawn from the repertoire data.

TCR beta rearrangements were amplified from peripheral blood genomic DNA. A mixed TRB-A/B primer pool amplified rearranged TRB by multiplex touch-down PCR. From the multiplex PCR reads, TCRdb called clonotypes with MiXCR, one entry per CDR3 protein. Among several thousand distinct CDR3 sequences, roughly 32% were seen once, and the ten largest hold about 3.1%. This clonotype was obtained from a human donor in good health. The sequenced sample was blood.

The CDR3 reads CASSLGGTGGGQPQHF. CDR3 nucleotides: TGTGCCAGCAGCTTAGGGGGGACAGGGGGGGGACAGCCCCAGCATTTT. The chain employs TRBV7-2 and TRBJ1-5, with 11 nucleotides matching TRBD1. J was trimmed by 7 bases and V by 1 base; bases with no gene match: 6. The CDR3 is 16 amino acids. Germline CDR1 and CDR2: SGHTA and FQGNSA.